The next 10 T cell receptor beta chains were all read from a single sample in a study of blood T cell repertoires in COVID-19. Libraries were prepared by immunoSEQ multiplex PCR; TCRdb keeps only in-frame clonotypes and omits some of them. In the table there are about 350,000 clones, roughly 90% of which are singletons. The sequencing input was PBMCs or T cells enriched from blood (not recorded which). The receptors originated from a woman younger than 45 who had been exposed to COVID-19.

The gene calls are TRBV5-6 and TRBJ2-3, with 9 bases lining up with TRBD2. CDR3 length equals 13 residues. Trimming at V came to 7 bases and at J to 4 bases, leaving 4 bases not matched to a gene. Germline CDR1 and CDR2: SGHDT and YYEEEE. The CDR3 DNA reads as TGTGCCAGCGTGTGCGGGAGGGCAGATACGCAGTATTTT. Translation gives CASVCGRADTQYF.

With respect to this clone: Other DNA sequences in the sample encode the same CDR3. The chain is built from TRBV28 and TRBJ1-1, with 7 bases fitting TRBD1. Germline loops: CDR1 MDHEN, CDR2 SYDVKM. This CDR3 is 12 amino acids long. V lost 2 bases to trimming and J lost 6 bases; unmatched junction nucleotides: 0. CDR3 in amino acids: CASSLDRAEAFF. The CDR3 nucleotides read TGTGCCAGCAGTTTAGACAGGGCTGAAGCTTTCTTT. Looking up the rest from reference TRBV28 and TRBJ1-1 gives the full variable domain: DVKVTQSSRYLVKRTGEKVFLECVQDMDHENMFWYRQDPGLGLRLIYFSYDVKMKEKGDIPEGYSVSREKKERFSLILESASTNQTSMYLCASSLDRAEAFFGQGTRLTVV.

V usage is TRBV6-5 and J usage is TRBJ2-5; the match to TRBD2 covers 9 bases. V lost 2 bases to trimming and J lost 3 bases; unmatched junction nucleotides: 4. The CDR3 totals 15 residues. In germline, CDR1 is MNHEY, CDR2 SVGAGI. The CDR3 DNA follows: TGTGCCAGCAGTTACCAGACTAGCGGAAAAGAGACCCAGTACTTC. Amino acids: CASSYQTSGKETQYF.

The J gene is TRBJ1-2, the V gene TRBV19; D gene unclear. The V gene lost 1 base and the J gene lost 5 bases, with 11 bases spanning the gap. CDR1 and CDR2 from the germline V gene are LNHDA and SQIVND (reference sequence). The CDR3 covers 14 residues. CDR3 sequence (DNA): TGTGCCAGTAGTATAGGCGGCAGCGTATATGGCTACACCTTC. It translates to CASSIGGSVYGYTF.

The gene calls are TRBV30 and TRBJ1-3; a possible D gene is TRBD1 (6 bases). The CDR3 extends over 15 amino acids. The germline CDR1 and CDR2 sequences are GTSNPN and SVGIG (reference sequence). Trimming stripped 5 bases from V and 2 bases from J, with 16 bases between. The CDR3 DNA sequence: TGTGCCTGGGGGGGCTTTAGGCCCACTGGAAACACCATATATTTT. Residues: CAWGGFRPTGNTIYF.

As for this clone: At one boundary the junction diverges from the germline segment, which might be a read error. V gene TRBV7-2 combines with J gene TRBJ1-1, with a weak D call TRBD1 (6 bases). Looked up from germline, CDR1 is SGHTA and CDR2 is FQGNSA. The CDR3 consists of 14 residues. The CDR3 sequence is CASSLEGVGGAEIF. CDR3 DNA: TGTGCCAGCAGCTTAGAGGGCGTAGGGGGGGCAGAAATTTTT.

The chain is built from TRBV3-1 (or the pseudogene TRBV3-2) and TRBJ2-7, with 9 positions matching TRBD1. This CDR3 region has 14 residues. The germline gives CDR1 LGHDT, CDR2 YNNKEL (reference sequence). Trimming took 5 bases from V and 6 from J; bases not matched to a gene: 8. The DNA for the CDR3 is TGTGCCAGCAGCTCCTGGGACAGGGAAGGCGAGCAGTACTTC. It specifies CASSSWDREGEQYF.

The rearrangement uses TRBV7-9 and TRBJ1-5; no clear D gene. Germline V lookup: CDR1 SEHNR, CDR2 FQNEAQ (reference sequence). There are 16 residues in the CDR3. Trimming took off 1 base at V and 0 bases at J, with 10 bases between the two ends. The CDR3 DNA reads as TGTGCCAGCAGCTTAGATTTGGGCTTTAGCAATCAGCCCCAGCATTTT. This codes for CASSLDLGFSNQPQHF.

In this sample, this clone turned up once. The CDR3 DNA follows: TGTGCCAGCAGCATGGGGGGTCTGGCGACTAGCGGGAGTGAGCAGTTCTTC. Translation gives CASSMGGLATSGSEQFF. The J gene is TRBJ2-1, the V gene TRBV7-9, with 12 nucleotides matching TRBD2. This CDR3 is 17 amino acids long. The J segment lost 9 bases and the V segment lost 5 bases, leaving 14 bases of the junction unmatched. Germline V gene sequence: CDR1 SEHNR, CDR2 FQNEAQ (reference sequence). The whole variable domain, filled in from reference TRBV7-9 and TRBJ2-1, reads DTGVSQNPRHKITKRGQNVTFRCDPISEHNRLYWYRQTLGQGPEFLTYFQNEAQLEKSRLLSDRFSAERPKGSFSTLEIQRTEQGDSAMYLCASSMGGLATSGSEQFFGPGTRLTVL.

The genes are TRBV5-1 and TRBJ2-3; 7 bases line up with TRBD1. V was clipped by 5 bases and J by 5 bases; unmatched bases: 8. The CDR3 length is 14 residues. Per germline, CDR1 SGHRS and CDR2 YFSETQ. The CDR3 DNA is TGCGCCAGCAGTCGGGGACAGCCTATAGATACGCAGTATTTT. It encodes CASSRGQPIDTQYF. Together with reference TRBV5-1 and TRBJ2-3, the CDR3 gives the full variable domain: KAGVTQTPRYLIKTRGQQVTLSCSPISGHRSVSWYQQTPGQGLQFLFEYFSETQRNKGNFPGRFSGRQFSNSRSEMNVSTLELGDSALYLCASSRGQPIDTQYFGPGTRLTVL.